Shown below are 27 T cell receptor beta chains from a single sample sequenced in a study of blood T cells in healthy people across ages. PCR was performed a second time for about 6 to 12 cycles using a sample-barcoded 5' primer and a J-beta primer mix. TCRdb reprocessed the 5' RACE reads via MiXCR and lists one record per CDR3 protein. Among some 1.1 million distinct CDR3 sequences listed, 35% to 40% were seen once. The sequencing sample was made of blood. The receptor source for this set is a man aged 18 to 30 in good health.

This clonotype was seen a few times. The chain uses TRBV6-5 and TRBJ2-3; 8 bases map to TRBD2. CDR1 MNHEY and CDR2 SVGAGI come from the germline V gene. J gave up 12 bases and V 4 bases, and 3 bases lay outside the gene matches. The CDR3 runs to 11 residues. CDR3 amino acids: CASSSGGLQYF. Written as DNA, the CDR3 is TGTGCCAGCAGTTCGGGGGGGCTTCAGTATTTT.

This clonotype has just a few counts. The chain is built from TRBV18 and TRBJ2-3; no reliable D call. The CDR3 has 16 amino acids. V lost 5 bases and J lost 5, with 20 bases in between. In germline, CDR1 is KGHSH, CDR2 LQKENI. The CDR3 reads CASSSTQRLSEDTQYF. Here the CDR3 DNA reads TGTGCCAGCTCATCGACTCAACGGTTGTCAGAAGATACGCAGTATTTT.

The chain recombines TRBV5-1 with TRBJ1-2, with no clear D. This CDR3 is built from 14 residues. Trimming cost V 0 bases and J 4 bases, with 10 bases left between them. Germline V gene lookup returns CDR1 SGHRS and CDR2 YFSETQ. The CDR3 loop is CASSLDEGTYGYTF. As DNA, the CDR3 is TGCGCCAGCAGCTTGGACGAGGGAACCTATGGCTACACCTTC.

The chain joins TRBV9 to TRBJ2-3; D is perhaps TRBD2 (6 bases). CDR1 SGDLS and CDR2 YYNGEE come from the germline V gene. The CDR3 has 16 residues. Trimming removed 3 bases from V and 1 base from J, with 15 bases in between. The CDR3 nucleotides are TGTGCCAGCAGCGCCTACAGCGGGTTGGGCACAGATACGCAGTATTTT. Protein sequence: CASSAYSGLGTDTQYF.

J is TRBJ2-1 and V is TRBV20-1; 8 positions agree with TRBD1. This CDR3 is 13 amino acids long. V lost 5 bases and J lost 8; bases outside the gene matches: 8. Germline lookup yields CDR1 DFQATT and CDR2 SNEGSKA (reference sequence). CDR3 region: CSAADRVRDEQFF. CDR3 nucleotide sequence: TGCAGTGCTGCGGACAGGGTGCGGGATGAGCAGTTCTTC.

As DNA, the CDR3 is TGCAGCGCTCGACAGGGGGCGCCGAATGAGCAGTACTTC. Translating gives CSARQGAPNEQYF. This chain connects TRBV29-1 to TRBJ2-5; 10 nucleotides line up with TRBD1. J lost 11 bases, V lost 7 bases, and 13 bases had no gene match. The CDR3 runs to 13 residues. CDR1 is SQVTM and CDR2 is ANQGSEA in the germline V gene.

This clonotype showed up just a few times. This chain links TRBV5-1 with TRBJ2-1; D is unresolved. The CDR3 runs 14 residues. Germline CDR1 and CDR2: SGHRS and YFSETQ. V was clipped by 1 base and J by 6 bases, with 11 bases between them. The CDR3 nucleotides are TGCGCCAGCAGCTTGACTACTTCTCTCAATGAGCAGTTCTTC. This sequence encodes CASSLTTSLNEQFF.

This clonotype was recorded a few times. V is TRBV28 and J is TRBJ1-2; TRBD1 matches 7 bases. Trimming took 10 bases from V and 5 from J; bases not matched to a gene: 13. Germline V gives CDR1 MDHEN, CDR2 SYDVKM. The CDR3 consists of 14 residues. The CDR3 region is CATQGLGQLYGYTF. The CDR3 DNA sequence: TGTGCCACCCAGGGACTGGGACAGCTTTATGGCTACACCTTC.

J is TRBJ1-2 and V is TRBV7-2; possible D gene TRBD1, 6 bases. Germline CDR1 SGHTA, CDR2 FQGNSA. Between the trimmed V and J ends, which lost 1 base and 6 bases, there was a span of 15 bases. The CDR3 loop spans 15 amino acids. The CDR3 loop reads CASSLGGGRDDGYTF. CDR3 sequence (DNA): TGTGCCAGCAGCTTAGGCGGGGGGCGCGACGATGGCTACACCTTC.

This chain joins TRBV12-3 or TRBV12-4 and TRBJ1-1, with TRBD1 matching 9 bases. The junction had 10 bases not matched to a gene; V was cut back by 5 bases and J by 0 bases. The CDR3 length is 17 residues. The CDR3 nucleotides read TGTGCCAGCAGTCGGGGACAGGGAATAATGATGAACACTGAAGCTTTCTTT. Translated, it gives CASSRGQGIMMNTEAFF.

This clonotype was seen many times. The V call is TRBV5-1, the J call TRBJ2-1; a weak D match, TRBD1 (5 bases). The CDR3 is 13 amino acids. CDR1 and CDR2 (germline): SGHRS, YFSETQ. V dropped 1 base and J dropped 5 bases, with 7 bases sitting between them. CDR3 bases: TGCGCCAGCAGCTTGCTACAGGACAATGAGCAGTTCTTC. Protein product: CASSLLQDNEQFF.

The rearrangement links TRBV7-2 to TRBJ1-1, with D unclear. CDR1 is SGHTA, CDR2 FQGNSA, per germline. V shed 2 bases and J shed 0 bases, with 7 bases lying between them. The CDR3 spans 14 residues. The CDR3 is CASSLRSLNTEAFF. For the CDR3, the DNA is TGTGCCAGCAGCTTACGTTCCCTGAACACTGAAGCTTTCTTT.

This clonotype has only a few counts. This sequence joins TRBV27 and TRBJ2-7; D unclear. The DNA end is a closer match to TRBJ2-5, so the J assignment may be wrong. Germline CDR1 reads MNHEY; CDR2 reads SMNVEV (reference sequence). The CDR3 contains 13 residues. CDR3 in amino acids: CASSRGGWETQYF. The CDR3 DNA reads as TGTGCCAGCAGCCGAGGTGGATGGGAGACCCAGTACTTC.

V usage is TRBV7-2 and J usage is TRBJ1-1, with 10 bases lining up with TRBD1. Trimming took 5 bases from V and 7 from J; bases not matched to a gene: 4. The CDR3 has 13 amino acids. The V gene's germline CDR1 is SGHTA and CDR2 FQGNSA. The CDR3 DNA is TGTGCCAGCAGCCCCGACAGGGGGCGTGAAGCTTTCTTT. Translated: CASSPDRGREAFF.

The chain combines TRBV4-2 with TRBJ2-5, with 15 bases fitting TRBD2. The CDR3 extends over 18 amino acids. Germline CDR1 reads LGHNA; CDR2 reads YNFKEQ. V gave up 1 base and J gave up 11 bases; unmatched junction bases: 14. The CDR3 region is CASSQALSGTSGGYEQYF. CDR3 nucleotide sequence: TGTGCCAGCAGCCAAGCCCTCTCGGGGACTAGCGGGGGGTATGAGCAGTACTTC.

The chain couples TRBV20-1 to TRBJ1-1; 9 nucleotides line up with TRBD1. Losses at the gene ends were 5 bases for V and 5 bases for J; bases not matched to a gene: 12. Per the germline V gene, CDR1 is DFQATT and CDR2 is SNEGSKA (reference sequence). The CDR3 sequence is 15 residues long. CDR3: CSAPWTGAKSTEAFF. In DNA, the CDR3 is TGCAGTGCTCCTTGGACAGGGGCAAAGTCGACTGAAGCTTTCTTT.

The table lists this clonotype with a few counts. The chain has TRBV4-1 and TRBJ2-1; D unclear. V dropped 2 bases and J dropped 3 bases, with 2 bases sitting between them. Germline V gene data show CDR1 as MGHRA and CDR2 as YSYEKL. The CDR3 is made up of 12 amino acids. CDR3 protein: CASSQYYNEQFF. The DNA of the CDR3 is TGCGCCAGCAGCCAATACTACAATGAGCAGTTCTTC.

This clonotype turned up a few times. This sequence joins TRBV2 and TRBJ1-1, with unresolved D. This CDR3 region has 14 residues. The germline CDR1 and CDR2 sequences are SNHLY and FYNNEI. V gave up 6 bases and J gave up 4 bases, with 15 bases separating them. CDR3 DNA sequence: TGTGCCAGCAGCAACTGGGGTGGTAGCACTGAAGCTTTCTTT. Translating it yields CASSNWGGSTEAFF.

This clonotype was counted a few times. V usage is TRBV27 and J usage is TRBJ2-1; D remains unclear. CDR1 MNHEY and CDR2 SMNVEV come from the germline V gene (reference sequence). This CDR3 has 13 amino acids. V dropped 2 bases and J dropped 8 bases, with 10 bases sitting between them. The CDR3 bases are TGTGCCAGCAGTTTAAGCCTGGGCTATGAGCAGTTCTTC. Protein sequence: CASSLSLGYEQFF.

The chain has TRBV27 and TRBJ2-1; 9 bases match TRBD2. This CDR3 comprises 18 residues. V trimming: 5 bases; J trimming: 3 bases; junction bases outside the gene matches: 14. The V gene's germline CDR1 is MNHEY and CDR2 SMNVEV (reference sequence). As DNA, the CDR3 is TGTGCCAGCAGTCCCTCCCCCCGTGATAGCGGGGGCTACAATGAGCAGTTCTTC. It codes for CASSPSPRDSGGYNEQFF.

In this sample, this clonotype turned up a few times. Compared with germline, one end of the junction differs, possibly owing to a read error. J is TRBJ2-1 and V is TRBV12-3 or TRBV12-4; 13 positions agree with TRBD2. The CDR3 length is 15 residues. In DNA form, the CDR3 reads TGTGCCCGCAGTTCGACTAGCGGGGGGTACAATGAGCAGTTCTTC. It encodes CARSSTSGGYNEQFF.

This chain links TRBV5-4 with TRBJ2-3; D is uncertain. Trimming took 1 base from V and 0 from J, leaving 9 bases between them. The CDR3 runs 15 residues. Germline V CDR1 and CDR2: SGHNT, YYREEE (reference sequence). The CDR3 nucleotides are TGTGCCAGCAGCTTGTCGGCACATAGCACAGATACGCAGTATTTT. As protein: CASSLSAHSTDTQYF.

V usage is TRBV5-5 and J usage is TRBJ2-5; D is unclear. The V gene lost 0 bases and the J gene lost 4 bases, with 10 bases spanning the gap. The CDR3 consists of 14 residues. CDR1 and CDR2 (germline): SGHKS, YYEKEE (reference sequence). The CDR3 reads CASSLDVQAETQYF. DNA of the CDR3: TGTGCCAGCAGCTTGGATGTGCAGGCAGAGACCCAGTACTTC.

V gene TRBV7-2 combines with J gene TRBJ1-1; the D is unclear. Looked up from germline, CDR1 is SGHTA and CDR2 is FQGNSA. The CDR3 has 12 residues. Trimming took off 5 bases at V and 11 bases at J, with 15 bases between the two ends. CDR3 coding DNA: TGTGCCAGCAGCCCCTGGACGGGAGGGGCTTTCTTT. It is translated as CASSPWTGGAFF.

This rearrangement joins TRBV7-6 to TRBJ2-3; TRBD2 agrees at 9 bases. The CDR3 runs to 17 residues. V was clipped by 2 bases and J by 0 bases; unmatched bases: 6. CDR1 is SGHVS and CDR2 is FNYEAQ in the germline V gene. The CDR3 here is CASSLIAGDTSTDTQYF. The CDR3 nucleotides read TGTGCCAGCAGCTTAATAGCGGGAGATACTAGCACAGATACGCAGTATTTT.

The rearrangement links TRBV20-1 to TRBJ1-2, with D possibly TRBD1 on 5 matching bases. Trimming removed 5 bases from V and 4 bases from J, with 17 bases in between. There are 14 residues in the CDR3. The V gene's germline CDR1 is DFQATT and CDR2 SNEGSKA (reference sequence). The CDR3 DNA reads TGCAGTGCTGCGCCGGGACGGCCTGCCTATGGCTACACCTTC. This gives the protein CSAAPGRPAYGYTF.

A few counts support this clonotype. The chain is built from TRBV18 and TRBJ2-3; 8 nucleotides align to TRBD2. The CDR3 spans 15 residues. J lost 5 bases, V lost 2 bases, and 6 bases had no gene match. In germline, CDR1 is KGHSH, CDR2 LQKENI. The chain's CDR3 is CASSPSLAGGDTQYF. The CDR3 DNA reads TGTGCCAGCTCACCATCTCTAGCGGGTGGAGATACGCAGTATTTT.